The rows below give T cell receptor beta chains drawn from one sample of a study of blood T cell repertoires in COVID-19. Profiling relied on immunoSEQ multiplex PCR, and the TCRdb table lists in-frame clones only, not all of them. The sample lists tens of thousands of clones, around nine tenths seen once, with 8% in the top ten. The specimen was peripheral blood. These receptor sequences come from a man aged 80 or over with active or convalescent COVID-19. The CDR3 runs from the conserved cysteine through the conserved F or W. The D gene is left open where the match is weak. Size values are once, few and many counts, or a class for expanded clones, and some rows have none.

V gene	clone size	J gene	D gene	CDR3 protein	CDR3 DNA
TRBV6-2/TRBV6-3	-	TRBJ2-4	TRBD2	CASSPPGLAGGPEAKNIQYF	TGTGCCAGCAGTCCCCCTGGACTAGCGGGAGGGCCGGAAGCCAAAAACATTCAGTACTTC
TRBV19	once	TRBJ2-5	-	CASSTRPGLQETQYF	TGTGCCAGTAGCACCAGGCCAGGTTTGCAAGAGACCCAGTACTTC
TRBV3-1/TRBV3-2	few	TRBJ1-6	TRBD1	CASSPGGNNSPLHF	TGTGCCAGCAGCCCAGGGGGCAACAATTCACCCCTCCACTTT
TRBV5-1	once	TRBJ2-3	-	CASSLAGNTQYF	TGCGCCAGCAGCTTGGCGGGGAATACGCAGTATTTT
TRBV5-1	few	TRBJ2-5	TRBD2	CASSLARAGVLETQYF	TGCGCCAGCAGCTTGGCCCGCGCGGGAGTGCTGGAGACCCAGTACTTC
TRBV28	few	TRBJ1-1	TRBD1	CASSVYRGKTEAFF	TGTGCCAGCAGCGTGTACAGGGGCAAGACTGAAGCTTTCTTT
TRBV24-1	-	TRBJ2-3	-	CATSDFPGAGASTDTQYF	TGTGCCACCAGTGATTTCCCCGGCGCAGGGGCTAGCACAGATACGCAGTATTTT
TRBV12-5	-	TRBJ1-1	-	CASGLSQGSTEAFF	TGTGCTAGTGGTTTGTCCCAGGGGTCCACTGAAGCTTTCTTT
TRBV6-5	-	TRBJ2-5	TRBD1	CASRWDRGFVETQYF	TGTGCCAGCAGATGGGACAGGGGGTTTGTGGAGACCCAGTACTTC
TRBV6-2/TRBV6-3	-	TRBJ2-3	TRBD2	CASSGTSGRAGEDTQYF	TGTGCCAGCAGTGGGACTAGCGGGAGGGCCGGGGAAGATACGCAGTATTTT
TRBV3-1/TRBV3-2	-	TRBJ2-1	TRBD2	CASTRTSGNEQFF	TGTGCCAGCACCAGGACTAGCGGAAATGAGCAGTTCTTC
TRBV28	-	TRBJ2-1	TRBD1	CASGTGGVYNEQFF	TGTGCCAGCGGGACAGGGGGCGTCTACAATGAGCAGTTCTTC